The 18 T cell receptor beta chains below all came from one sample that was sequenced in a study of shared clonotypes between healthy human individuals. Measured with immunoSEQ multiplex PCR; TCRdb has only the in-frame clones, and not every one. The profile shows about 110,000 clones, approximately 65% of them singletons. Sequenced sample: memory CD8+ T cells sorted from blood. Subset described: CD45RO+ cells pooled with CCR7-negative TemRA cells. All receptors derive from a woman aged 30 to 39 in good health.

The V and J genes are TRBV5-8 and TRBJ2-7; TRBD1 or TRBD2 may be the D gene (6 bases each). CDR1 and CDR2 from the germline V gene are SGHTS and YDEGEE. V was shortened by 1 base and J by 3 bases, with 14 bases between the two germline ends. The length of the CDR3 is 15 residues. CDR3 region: CASSLWRGEDYEQYF. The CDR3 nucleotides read TGTGCCAGCAGCTTGTGGAGGGGGGAGGACTACGAGCAGTACTTC.

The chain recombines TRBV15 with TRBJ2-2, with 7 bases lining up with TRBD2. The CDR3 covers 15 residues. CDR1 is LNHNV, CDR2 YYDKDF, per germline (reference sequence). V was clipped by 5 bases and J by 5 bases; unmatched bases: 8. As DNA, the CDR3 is TGTGCCACCAGCGATGGGAGGGTTGAGACCGGGGAGCTGTTTTTT. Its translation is CATSDGRVETGELFF.

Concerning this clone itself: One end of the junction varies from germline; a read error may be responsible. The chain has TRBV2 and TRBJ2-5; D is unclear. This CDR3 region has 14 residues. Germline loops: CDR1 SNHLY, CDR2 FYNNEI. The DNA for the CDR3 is TGTGCCAGCAGGGAAGACCGCATGGGGGAGACCCAGTACTTC. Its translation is CASREDRMGETQYF.

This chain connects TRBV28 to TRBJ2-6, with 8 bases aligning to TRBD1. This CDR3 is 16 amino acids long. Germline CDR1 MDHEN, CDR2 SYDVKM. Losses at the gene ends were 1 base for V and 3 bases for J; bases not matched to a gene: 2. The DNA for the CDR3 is TGTGCCAGCAGTTTATCGGGGACAGGTGGGGCCAACGTCCTGACTTTC. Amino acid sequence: CASSLSGTGGANVLTF.

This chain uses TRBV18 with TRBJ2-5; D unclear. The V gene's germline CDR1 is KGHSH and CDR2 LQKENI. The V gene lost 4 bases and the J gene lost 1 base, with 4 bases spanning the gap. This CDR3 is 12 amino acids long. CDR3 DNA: TGTGCCAGCTCACTAAGCCAAGAGACCCAGTACTTC. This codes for CASSLSQETQYF. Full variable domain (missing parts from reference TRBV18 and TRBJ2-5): NAGVMQNPRHLVRRRGQEARLRCSPMKGHSHVYWYRQLPEEGLKFMVYLQKENIIDESGMPKERFSAEFPKEGPSILRIQQVVRGDSAAYFCASSLSQETQYFGPGTRLLVL.

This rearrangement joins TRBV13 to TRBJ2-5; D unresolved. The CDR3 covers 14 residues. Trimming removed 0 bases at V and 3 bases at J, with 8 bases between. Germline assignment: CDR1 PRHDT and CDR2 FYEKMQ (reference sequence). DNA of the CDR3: TGTGCCAGCAGCTTAGGTAACGGAAAAGAGACCCAGTACTTC. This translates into CASSLGNGKETQYF.

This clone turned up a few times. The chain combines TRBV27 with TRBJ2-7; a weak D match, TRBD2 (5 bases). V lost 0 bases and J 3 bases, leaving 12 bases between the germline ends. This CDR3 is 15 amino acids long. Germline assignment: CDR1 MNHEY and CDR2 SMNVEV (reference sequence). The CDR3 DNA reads TGTGCCAGCAGTTTATCCCCATTGACTATCTACGAGCAGTACTTC. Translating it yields CASSLSPLTIYEQYF.

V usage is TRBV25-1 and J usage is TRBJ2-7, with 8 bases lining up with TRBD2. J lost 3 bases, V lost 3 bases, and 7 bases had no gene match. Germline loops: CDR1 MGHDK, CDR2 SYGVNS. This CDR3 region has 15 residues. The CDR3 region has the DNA TGTGCCAGCAGTGAGTATCCGGGACTAGGCTACGAGCAGTACTTC. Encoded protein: CASSEYPGLGYEQYF.

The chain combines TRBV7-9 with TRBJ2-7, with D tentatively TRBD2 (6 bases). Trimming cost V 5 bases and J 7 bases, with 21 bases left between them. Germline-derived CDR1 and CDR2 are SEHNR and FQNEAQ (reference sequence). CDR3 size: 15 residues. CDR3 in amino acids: CASSVRRLGGPEQYF. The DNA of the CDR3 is TGTGCCAGCAGCGTTAGACGCCTGGGGGGTCCTGAGCAGTACTTC.

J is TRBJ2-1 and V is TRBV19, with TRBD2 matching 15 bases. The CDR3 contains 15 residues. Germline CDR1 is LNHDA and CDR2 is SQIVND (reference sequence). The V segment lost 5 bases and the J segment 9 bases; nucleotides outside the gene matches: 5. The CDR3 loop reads CASSRGLAGGTEQFF. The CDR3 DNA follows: TGTGCCAGTAGTCGGGGACTAGCGGGAGGTACTGAGCAGTTCTTC. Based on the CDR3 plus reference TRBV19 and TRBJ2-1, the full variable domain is DGGITQSPKYLFRKEGQNVTLSCEQNLNHDAMYWYRQDPGQGLRLIYYSQIVNDFQKGDIAEGYSVSREKKESFPLTVTSAQKNPTAFYLCASSRGLAGGTEQFFGPGTRLTVL.

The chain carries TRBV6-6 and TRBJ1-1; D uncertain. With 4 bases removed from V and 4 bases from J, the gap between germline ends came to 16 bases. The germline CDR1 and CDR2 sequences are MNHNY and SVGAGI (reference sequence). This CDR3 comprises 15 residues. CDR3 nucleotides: TGTGCCAGCAGTTCCGGGAAGGGAGGCAGCACTGAAGCTTTCTTT. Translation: CASSSGKGGSTEAFF.

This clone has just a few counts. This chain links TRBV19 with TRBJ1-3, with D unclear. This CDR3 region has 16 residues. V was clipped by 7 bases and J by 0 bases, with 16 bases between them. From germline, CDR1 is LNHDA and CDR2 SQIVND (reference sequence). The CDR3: CASTVGHRNSGNTIYF. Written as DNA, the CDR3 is TGTGCCAGTACCGTGGGCCATCGAAACTCTGGAAACACCATATATTTT.

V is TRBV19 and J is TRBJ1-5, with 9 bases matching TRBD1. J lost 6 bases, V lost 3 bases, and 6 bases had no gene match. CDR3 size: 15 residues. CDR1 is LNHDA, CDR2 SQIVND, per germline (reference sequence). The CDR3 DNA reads TGTGCCAGTAGTATGGGACAGGGTTTTCCTCAGCCCCAGCATTTT. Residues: CASSMGQGFPQPQHF.

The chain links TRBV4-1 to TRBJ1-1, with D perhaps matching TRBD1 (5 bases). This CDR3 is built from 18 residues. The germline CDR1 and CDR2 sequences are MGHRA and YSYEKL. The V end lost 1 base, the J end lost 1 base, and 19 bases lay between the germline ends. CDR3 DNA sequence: TGCGCCAGCAGCCAAGTTTCCGGGTTGCGCAGGGAGAACACTGAAGCTTTCTTT. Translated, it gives CASSQVSGLRRENTEAFF.

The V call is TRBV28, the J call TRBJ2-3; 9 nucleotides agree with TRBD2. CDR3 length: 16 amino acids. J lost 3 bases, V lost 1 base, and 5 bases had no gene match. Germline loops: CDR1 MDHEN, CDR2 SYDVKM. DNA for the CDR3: TGTGCCAGCAGTTTATCGGCTAGCGGGACTACAGATACGCAGTATTTT. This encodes CASSLSASGTTDTQYF. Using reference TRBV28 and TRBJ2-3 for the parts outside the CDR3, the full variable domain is DVKVTQSSRYLVKRTGEKVFLECVQDMDHENMFWYRQDPGLGLRLIYFSYDVKMKEKGDIPEGYSVSREKKERFSLILESASTNQTSMYLCASSLSASGTTDTQYFGPGTRLTVL.

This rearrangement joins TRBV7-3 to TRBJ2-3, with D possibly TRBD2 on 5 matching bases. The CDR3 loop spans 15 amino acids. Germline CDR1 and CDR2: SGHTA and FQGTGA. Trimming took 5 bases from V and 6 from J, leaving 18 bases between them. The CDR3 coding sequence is TGTGCCAGCAGCCCCGACGGGAACCCTGGGGATACGCAGTATTTT. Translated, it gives CASSPDGNPGDTQYF.

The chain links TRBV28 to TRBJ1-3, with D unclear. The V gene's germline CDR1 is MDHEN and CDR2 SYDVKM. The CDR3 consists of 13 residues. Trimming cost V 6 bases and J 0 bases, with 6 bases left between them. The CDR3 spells CASSRSSGNTIYF. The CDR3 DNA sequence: TGTGCCAGCAGCAGGAGCTCTGGAAACACCATATATTTT.

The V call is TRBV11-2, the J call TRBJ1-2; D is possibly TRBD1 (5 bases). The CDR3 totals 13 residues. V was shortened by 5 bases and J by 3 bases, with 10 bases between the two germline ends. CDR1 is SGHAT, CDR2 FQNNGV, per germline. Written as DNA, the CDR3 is TGTGCCAGCAGCCCAGGGTTTTACTATGGCTACACCTTC. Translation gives CASSPGFYYGYTF.